The entry below describes one T cell receptor beta chain. What it binds is not known. These data originate in a study of response to subunit inactivated influenza vaccine. General observations from the study: That few new T cells are recruited by each seasonal influenza vaccination was the authors' suggestion.

V dropped 6 bases and J dropped 6 bases, with 9 bases sitting between them. The length of the CDR3 is 11 residues. Germline CDR1 reads MDHEN; CDR2 reads SYDVKM. TCRdb reprocessed the RT-PCR reads via MiXCR and lists one record per CDR3 protein. The table lists 290,000 or so distinct CDR3 sequences, 20% to 25% of them singletons. The chain is built from TRBV28 and TRBJ2-7; D remains unclear. Sequencing was performed on PBMCs from blood, taken roughly 20 months after vaccination. The TCR comes from a man between 50 and 75 years old who received an inactivated influenza vaccine. DNA of the CDR3: TGTGCCAGCAGATCCTACACCGAGCAGTACTTC. Amino acid sequence: CASRSYTEQYF. Combining the CDR3 with reference TRBV28 and TRBJ2-7 gives the whole variable domain DVKVTQSSRYLVKRTGEKVFLECVQDMDHENMFWYRQDPGLGLRLIYFSYDVKMKEKGDIPEGYSVSREKKERFSLILESASTNQTSMYLCASRSYTEQYFGPGTRLTVT.